This paragraph covers one T cell receptor (beta chain) sequence. As handled by the study authors: Amplification with reference gene primers provided the estimates of nucleated cell counts. The repertoire was sequenced with immunoSEQ multiplex PCR; TCRdb's copy has only in-frame clones and lacks some. V and J calls and clone size come straight from that table; D and trimming were deduced from the DNA. The repertoire holds tens of thousands of clones, with roughly 87% as singletons. The CDR3 is 14 amino acids. V was shortened by 5 bases and J by 0 bases, with 10 bases between the two germline ends. From germline, CDR1 is SGHRS and CDR2 YFSETQ. These data originate in a study of blood T cell repertoires in COVID-19. Study in general: T cells, B-cell-depleted T cells, or PBMCs supplied cDNA or gDNA.

The sample was peripheral blood. V usage is TRBV5-1 and J usage is TRBJ2-3, with D tentatively TRBD2 (5 bases). The TCR comes from a woman of 80 years or more with acute or convalescent COVID-19. CDR3 residues: CASRDGVSTDTQYF. The CDR3 DNA reads TGCGCCAGCAGAGACGGGGTGAGCACAGATACGCAGTATTTT.